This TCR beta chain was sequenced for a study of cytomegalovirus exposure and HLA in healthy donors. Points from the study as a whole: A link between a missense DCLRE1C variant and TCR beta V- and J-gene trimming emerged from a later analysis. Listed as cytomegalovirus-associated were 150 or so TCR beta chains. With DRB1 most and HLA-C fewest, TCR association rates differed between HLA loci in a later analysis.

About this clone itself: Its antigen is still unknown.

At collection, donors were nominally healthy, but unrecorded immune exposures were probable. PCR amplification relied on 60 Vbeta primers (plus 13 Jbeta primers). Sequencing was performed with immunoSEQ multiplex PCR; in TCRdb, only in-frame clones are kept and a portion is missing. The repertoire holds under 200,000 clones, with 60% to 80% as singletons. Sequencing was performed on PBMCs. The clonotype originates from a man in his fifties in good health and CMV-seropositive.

The CDR3 loop is CASSQWLQGNGYTF. The CDR3 DNA reads TGTGCCAGCAGCCAATGGCTCCAGGGAAATGGCTACACCTTC. This chain connects TRBV16 to TRBJ1-2; D is perhaps TRBD1 (5 bases). Germline CDR1 reads KGHSY; CDR2 reads FQNENV. V lost 1 base and J lost 6, with 12 bases in between. CDR3 length equals 14 residues. Looking up the rest from reference TRBV16 and TRBJ1-2 gives the full variable domain: GEEVAQTPKHLVRGEGQKAKLYCAPIKGHSYVFWYQQVLKNEFKFLISFQNENVFDETGMPKERFSAKCLPNSPCSLEIQATKLEDSAVYFCASSQWLQGNGYTFGSGTRLTVV.